The clone carrying this T cell receptor beta chain was seen more than once but under ten times. What it binds is not known. TCRdb recomputed calls from the reads with MiXCR, one row per CDR3 protein. The sample contains roughly 68,000 distinct CDR3 sequences, about 62% of which appear only once. Germline CDR1 is WNHNN and CDR2 is SYGVQD (reference sequence). V dropped 0 bases and J dropped 6 bases, with 9 bases sitting between them. This CDR3 comprises 13 residues. The data were obtained in a study of type 1 regulatory T cells. Study information: T-allo10 is a Tr1-enriched, alloantigen-specific CD4 T cell product made in vitro.

The graft donor-derived T-allo10 cells reportedly recognize host alloantigens, are anergic, and suppress alloantigen-specifically. Sequencing input: cultured T cells, either the whole culture or a sorted T cell fraction (not recorded which). Noted subset: Tr1-enriched cell product generated in vitro against host alloantigens. The TCR was taken from a human donor in good health. The chain uses TRBV10-1 and TRBJ2-7, with D possibly TRBD1 on 5 matching bases. The CDR3 bases are TGCGCCAGCAGTGAGTCCGACAGTCGCGAGCAGTACTTC. Its protein is CASSESDSREQYF.